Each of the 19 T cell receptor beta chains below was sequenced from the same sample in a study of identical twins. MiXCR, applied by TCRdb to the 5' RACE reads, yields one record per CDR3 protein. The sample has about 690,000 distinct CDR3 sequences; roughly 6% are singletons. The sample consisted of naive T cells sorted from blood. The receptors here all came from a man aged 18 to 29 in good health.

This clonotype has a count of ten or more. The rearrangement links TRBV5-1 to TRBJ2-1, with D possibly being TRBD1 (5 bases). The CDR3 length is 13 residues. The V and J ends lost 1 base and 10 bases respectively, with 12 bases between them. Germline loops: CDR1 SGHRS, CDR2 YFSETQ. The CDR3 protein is CASSLLGAREQFF. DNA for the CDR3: TGCGCCAGCAGCTTGTTAGGGGCGCGGGAGCAGTTCTTC.

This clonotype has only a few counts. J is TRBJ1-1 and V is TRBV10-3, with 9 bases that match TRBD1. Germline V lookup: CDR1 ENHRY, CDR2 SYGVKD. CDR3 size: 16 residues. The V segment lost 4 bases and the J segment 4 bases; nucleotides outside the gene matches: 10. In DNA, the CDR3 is TGTGCCATCAGTGCTGGGACAGGGAGTGGTATCACTGAAGCTTTCTTT. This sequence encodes CAISAGTGSGITEAFF.

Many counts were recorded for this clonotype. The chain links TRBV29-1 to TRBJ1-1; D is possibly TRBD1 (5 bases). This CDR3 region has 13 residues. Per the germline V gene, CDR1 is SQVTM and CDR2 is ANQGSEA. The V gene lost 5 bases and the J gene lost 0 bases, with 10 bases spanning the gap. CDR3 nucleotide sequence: TGCAGCGTTTACGACAGAATGAACACTGAAGCTTTCTTT. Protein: CSVYDRMNTEAFF.

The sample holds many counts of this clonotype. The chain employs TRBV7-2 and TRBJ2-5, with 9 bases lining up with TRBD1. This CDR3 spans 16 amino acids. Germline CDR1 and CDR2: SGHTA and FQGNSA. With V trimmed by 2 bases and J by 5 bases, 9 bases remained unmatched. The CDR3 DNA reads TGTGCCAGCAGCTTATTCTCCGGGACAGGGAGGGAGACCCAGTACTTC. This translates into CASSLFSGTGRETQYF. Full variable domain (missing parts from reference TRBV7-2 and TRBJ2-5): GAGVSQSPSNKVTEKGKDVELRCDPISGHTALYWYRQSLGQGLEFLIYFQGNSAPDKSGLPSDRFSAERTGGSVSTLTIQRTQQEDSAVYLCASSLFSGTGRETQYFGPGTRLLVL.

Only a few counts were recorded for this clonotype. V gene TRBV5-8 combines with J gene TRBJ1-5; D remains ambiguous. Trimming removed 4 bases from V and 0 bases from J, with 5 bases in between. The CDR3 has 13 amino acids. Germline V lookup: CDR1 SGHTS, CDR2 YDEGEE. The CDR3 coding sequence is TGTGCCAGCAGCCAACGTAGCAATCAGCCCCAGCATTTT. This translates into CASSQRSNQPQHF.

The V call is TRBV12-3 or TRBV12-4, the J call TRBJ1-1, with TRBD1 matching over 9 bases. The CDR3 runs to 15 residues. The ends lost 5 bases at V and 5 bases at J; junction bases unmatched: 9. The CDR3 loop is CASSPQTGGWTEAFF. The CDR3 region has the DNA TGTGCCAGCAGTCCCCAGACAGGGGGTTGGACTGAAGCTTTCTTT.

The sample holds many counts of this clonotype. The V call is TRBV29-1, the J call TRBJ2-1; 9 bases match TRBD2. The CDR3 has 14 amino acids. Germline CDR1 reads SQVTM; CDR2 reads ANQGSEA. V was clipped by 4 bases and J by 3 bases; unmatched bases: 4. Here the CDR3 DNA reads TGCAGCGTTGTTGGACTAGCGAGCTACAATGAGCAGTTCTTC. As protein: CSVVGLASYNEQFF.

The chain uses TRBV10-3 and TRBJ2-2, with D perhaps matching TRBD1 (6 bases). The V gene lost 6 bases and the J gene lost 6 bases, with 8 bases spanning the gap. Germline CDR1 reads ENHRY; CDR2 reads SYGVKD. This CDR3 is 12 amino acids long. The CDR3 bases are TGTGCCATCAGCCAGGGGCCCGGGGAGCTGTTTTTT. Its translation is CAISQGPGELFF.

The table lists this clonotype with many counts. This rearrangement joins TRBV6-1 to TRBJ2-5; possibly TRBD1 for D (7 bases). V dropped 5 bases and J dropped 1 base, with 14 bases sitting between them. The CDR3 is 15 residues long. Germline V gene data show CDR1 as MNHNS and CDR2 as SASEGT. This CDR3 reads CASSQQGRTQETQYF. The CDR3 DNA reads TGTGCCAGCAGTCAACAGGGGAGGACCCAAGAGACCCAGTACTTC.

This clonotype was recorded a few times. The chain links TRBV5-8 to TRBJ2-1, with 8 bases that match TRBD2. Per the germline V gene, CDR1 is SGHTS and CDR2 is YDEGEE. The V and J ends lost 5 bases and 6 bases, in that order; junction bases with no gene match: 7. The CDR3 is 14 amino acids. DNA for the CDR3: TGTGCCAGCAGGGGACTAGGACTTTTCAATGAGCAGTTCTTC. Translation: CASRGLGLFNEQFF.

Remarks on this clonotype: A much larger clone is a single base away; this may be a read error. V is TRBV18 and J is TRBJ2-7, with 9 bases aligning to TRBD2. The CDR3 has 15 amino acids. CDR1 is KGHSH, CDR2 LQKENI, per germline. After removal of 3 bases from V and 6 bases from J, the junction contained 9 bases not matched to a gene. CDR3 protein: CASSPNRGLASEQYF. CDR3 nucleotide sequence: TGTGCCAGCTCACCCAACCGGGGACTAGCCTCCGAGCAGTACTTC.

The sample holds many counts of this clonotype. CDR3 sequence (DNA): TGTGCCAGCAGCGGGACAGGTGGTAATTCACCCCTCCACTTT. This gives the protein CASSGTGGNSPLHF. J is TRBJ1-6 and V is TRBV2; 8 positions agree with TRBD1. V lost 6 bases, J lost 6 bases, and 4 bases stayed unmatched. CDR3 length: 14 amino acids. CDR1 and CDR2 from the germline V gene are SNHLY and FYNNEI. Drawing the rest from reference TRBV2 and TRBJ1-6, the complete variable domain is EPEVTQTPSHQVTQMGQEVILRCVPISNHLYFYWYRQILGQKVEFLVSFYNNEISEKSEIFDDQFSVERPDGSNFTLKIRSTKLEDSAMYFCASSGTGGNSPLHFGNGTRLTVT.

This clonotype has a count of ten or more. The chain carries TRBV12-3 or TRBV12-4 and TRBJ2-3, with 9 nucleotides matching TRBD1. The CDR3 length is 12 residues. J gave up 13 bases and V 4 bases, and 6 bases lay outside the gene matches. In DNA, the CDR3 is TGTGCCAGCAGTTCACGGACAGGGGTCAAGTATTTT. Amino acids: CASSSRTGVKYF.

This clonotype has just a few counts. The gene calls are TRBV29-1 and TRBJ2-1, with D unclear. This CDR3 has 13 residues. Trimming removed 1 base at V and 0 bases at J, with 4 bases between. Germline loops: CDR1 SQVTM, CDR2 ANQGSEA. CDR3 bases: TGCAGCGTTGAAGGGTACTCCTACAATGAGCAGTTCTTC. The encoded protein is CSVEGYSYNEQFF.

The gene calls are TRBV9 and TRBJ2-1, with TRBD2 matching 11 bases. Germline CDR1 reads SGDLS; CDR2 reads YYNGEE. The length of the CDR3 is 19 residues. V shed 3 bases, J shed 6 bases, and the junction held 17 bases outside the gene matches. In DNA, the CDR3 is TGTGCCAGCAGCGGCCCCCCCCTTACTAGCGGGAGATGGGGCAATGAGCAGTTCTTC. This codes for CASSGPPLTSGRWGNEQFF. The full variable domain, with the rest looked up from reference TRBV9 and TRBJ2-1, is DSGVTQTPKHLITATGQRVTLRCSPRSGDLSVYWYQQSLDQGLQFLIQYYNGEERAKGNILERFSAQQFPDLHSELNLSSLELGDSALYFCASSGPPLTSGRWGNEQFFGPGTRLTVL.

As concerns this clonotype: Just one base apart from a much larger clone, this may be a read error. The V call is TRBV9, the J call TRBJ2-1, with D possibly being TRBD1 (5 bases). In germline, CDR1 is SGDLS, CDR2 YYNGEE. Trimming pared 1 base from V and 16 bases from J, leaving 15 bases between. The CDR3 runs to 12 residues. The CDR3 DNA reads TGTGCCAGCAGCGTACGGACAATCGGTAGATTCTTC. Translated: CASSVRTIGRFF.

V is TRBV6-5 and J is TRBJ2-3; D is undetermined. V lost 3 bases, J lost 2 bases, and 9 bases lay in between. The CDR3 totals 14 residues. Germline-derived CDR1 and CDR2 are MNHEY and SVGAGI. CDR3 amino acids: CASSYERTTDTQYF. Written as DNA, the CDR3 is TGTGCCAGCAGTTATGAAAGGACCACAGATACGCAGTATTTT.

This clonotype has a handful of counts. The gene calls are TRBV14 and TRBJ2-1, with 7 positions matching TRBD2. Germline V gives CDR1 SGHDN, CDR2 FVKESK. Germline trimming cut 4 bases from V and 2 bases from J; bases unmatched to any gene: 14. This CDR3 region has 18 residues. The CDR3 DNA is TGTGCCAGCAGCCCGAAAGGGCTAGCGGAGAAAGCCTACAATGAGCAGTTCTTC. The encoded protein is CASSPKGLAEKAYNEQFF.

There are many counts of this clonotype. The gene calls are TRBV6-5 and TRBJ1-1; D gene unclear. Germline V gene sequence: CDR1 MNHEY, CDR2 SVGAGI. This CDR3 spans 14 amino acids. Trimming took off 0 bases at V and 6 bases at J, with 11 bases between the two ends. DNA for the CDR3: TGTGCCAGCAGTTACTCGAGATCTCCCGCTGAAGCTTTCTTT. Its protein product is CASSYSRSPAEAFF.